The entry below gives a single TCR beta chain sequence along with its context. Its antigen remains unknown. The PCR used 60 Vbeta and 13 Jbeta primers. Generated by immunoSEQ multiplex PCR, the TCRdb table keeps only in-frame clones and is missing some. Its table records some 39,000 clones. This entry comes from a study of cytomegalovirus exposure and HLA in healthy donors. Study findings and constraints: Association of a missense DCLRE1C variant with TCR beta V- and J-gene trimming was reported in a later analysis. In vitro confirmation showed a few CMV-associated chains to be CMV antigen specific.

Germline V gene sequence: CDR1 SGHTA, CDR2 FQGNSA. The CDR3 sequence is 15 residues long. Unmatched junction bases numbered 6, after V lost 1 base and J lost 3 bases. Input material: PBMCs. The clonotype was recovered from a woman in her 30s in good health and CMV-seropositive. The chain employs TRBV7-2 and TRBJ2-7, with 7 bases lining up with TRBD1. This chain's CDR3 is CASSLGGGTFYEQYF. For the CDR3, the DNA is TGTGCCAGCAGCTTAGGAGGGGGCACCTTCTACGAGCAGTACTTC.